Shown below are 32 T cell receptor beta chains from a single sample sequenced in a study of CD8 T cell repertoires and HIV-1 epitope variants. The antigens for these receptors are not known. Some clones are missing from TCRdb's copy, which holds only in-frame ones; the method was immunoSEQ multiplex PCR. The sample has over 5,500 clones, under 80% seen once; the top ten hold about 41%. Sequencing was done on a sample of cultured CD8+ T cells derived from PBMCs. The receptors stem from a male donor with HIV.

The chain has TRBV6-1 and TRBJ2-7; D unresolved. V gave up 5 bases and J gave up 4 bases, with 6 bases separating them. Germline V lookup: CDR1 MNHNS, CDR2 SASEGT. CDR3 size: 11 residues. CDR3 coding DNA: TGTGCCAGCAGTCCTCTATACGAGCAGTACTTC. Translated, it gives CASSPLYEQYF.

This rearrangement joins TRBV11-2 to TRBJ2-7, with 9 bases identical to TRBD2. The CDR3 contains 15 residues. V lost 5 bases to trimming and J lost 4 bases; unmatched junction nucleotides: 9. Per germline, CDR1 SGHAT and CDR2 FQNNGV. The CDR3 nucleotides read TGTGCCAGCAGCCCCCCCGGGCGGGAGGGTTACGAGCAGTACTTC. Its translation: CASSPPGREGYEQYF.

V and J are TRBV27 and TRBJ1-1, with D uncertain. The CDR3 consists of 12 residues. The V gene's germline CDR1 is MNHEY and CDR2 SMNVEV (reference sequence). V lost 3 bases to trimming and J lost 6 bases, with 8 bases between them. The CDR3 sequence: CASSFGGAEAFF. DNA of the CDR3: TGTGCCAGCAGTTTTGGTGGCGCTGAAGCTTTCTTT.

The rearrangement links TRBV7-9 to TRBJ1-2, with TRBD1 as a possible D gene (5 bases). CDR1 and CDR2 from the germline V gene are SEHNR and FQNEAQ (reference sequence). With 5 bases removed from V and 5 bases from J, the gap between germline ends came to 15 bases. This CDR3 is built from 14 residues. This chain's CDR3 is CASSNWKTEYGYTF. As DNA, the CDR3 is TGTGCCAGCAGCAACTGGAAGACAGAGTATGGCTACACCTTC. Variable domain in full (rest from reference TRBV7-9 and TRBJ1-2): DTGVSQNPRHKITKRGQNVTFRCDPISEHNRLYWYRQTLGQGPEFLTYFQNEAQLEKSRLLSDRFSAERPKGSFSTLEIQRTEQGDSAMYLCASSNWKTEYGYTFGSGTRLTVV.

This chain joins TRBV9 and TRBJ2-5; D possibly corresponds to TRBD2 (6 bases). CDR1 and CDR2 from the germline V gene are SGDLS and YYNGEE. Deletions cut 0 bases from V and 8 bases from J, with 11 bases between. This CDR3 spans 13 amino acids. CDR3 DNA sequence: TGTGCCAGCAGCGTAGACGGGGGTGACACCCAGTACTTC. Translated: CASSVDGGDTQYF.

The chain combines TRBV5-1 with TRBJ1-3, with a possible D match to TRBD1 (6 bases). Trimming stripped 8 bases from V and 7 bases from J, with 16 bases between. The CDR3 totals 13 residues. The germline CDR1 and CDR2 sequences are SGHRS and YFSETQ. The CDR3 DNA reads as TGCGCCAGTAGGGACACTGAAAGGAACACCATATATTTT. This translates into CASRDTERNTIYF.

This chain joins TRBV7-2 and TRBJ1-1; D is uncertain. From germline, CDR1 is SGHTA and CDR2 FQGNSA. The CDR3 has 14 amino acids. The germline V and J ends were trimmed by 3 bases and 1 base, with 9 bases remaining between them. The CDR3 nucleotides are TGTGCCAGCAGCTTCGGGTTCGGGAACACTGAAGCTTTCTTT. This encodes CASSFGFGNTEAFF.

V and J are TRBV19 and TRBJ2-7; 9 bases fit TRBD1. The CDR3 has 15 residues. The germline CDR1 and CDR2 sequences are LNHDA and SQIVND (reference sequence). With V trimmed by 6 bases and J by 3 bases, 9 bases remained unmatched. CDR3 amino acids: CASRSAGQGFYEQYF. CDR3 DNA sequence: TGTGCCAGTAGGTCAGCGGGACAGGGCTTCTACGAGCAGTACTTC.

The chain joins TRBV29-1 to TRBJ1-1; unclear D gene. The CDR3 covers 15 residues. Germline V gene sequence: CDR1 SQVTM, CDR2 ANQGSEA. The V and J ends lost 1 base and 3 bases respectively, with 15 bases between them. This CDR3 is CSVEVPTGRDTEAFF. CDR3 in DNA: TGCAGCGTTGAAGTTCCGACTGGGAGGGACACTGAAGCTTTCTTT.

The chain uses TRBV27 and TRBJ2-7; D assignment may be TRBD1 or TRBD2 (6 bases each). This CDR3 contains 13 residues. Trimming pared 9 bases from V and 6 bases from J, leaving 18 bases between. Germline V gives CDR1 MNHEY, CDR2 SMNVEV (reference sequence). The CDR3 here is CASRLGGTPEQYF. The CDR3 DNA follows: TGTGCCAGTCGCCTTGGGGGGACACCCGAGCAGTACTTC.

This rearrangement joins TRBV5-6 to TRBJ2-2; D is ambiguous. The V gene's germline CDR1 is SGHDT and CDR2 YYEEEE. This CDR3 is built from 11 residues. Trimming pared 4 bases from V and 4 bases from J, leaving 2 bases between. CDR3 coding DNA: TGTGCCAGCAGCGGCACCGGGGAGCTGTTTTTT. It yields the protein CASSGTGELFF.

This clone was detected only a few times. The gene calls are TRBV2 and TRBJ2-7; TRBD1 agrees at 8 bases. The V gene's germline CDR1 is SNHLY and CDR2 FYNNEI. The CDR3 is made up of 14 amino acids. After removal of 1 base from V and 2 bases from J, the junction contained 1 base not matched to a gene. The CDR3 protein is CASSEGTGTYEQYF. For the CDR3, the DNA is TGTGCCAGCAGTGAAGGGACAGGGACCTACGAGCAGTACTTC.

This rearrangement joins TRBV5-1 to TRBJ2-6; D perhaps matches TRBD1 (5 bases). The CDR3 consists of 19 residues. CDR1 is SGHRS and CDR2 is YFSETQ in the germline V gene. The ends were cut back, 4 bases at V and 0 bases at J, with 20 bases in the middle. CDR3 protein: CASSLDWAGNPSGANVLTF. CDR3 in DNA: TGCGCCAGCAGCCTCGACTGGGCAGGGAATCCCTCTGGGGCCAACGTCCTGACTTTC.

This clone was seen more than once but under ten times. Here the CDR3 DNA reads TGTGCCAGCAGCTGGGGACAGGGGGCTTACGAGCAGTACTTC. This encodes CASSWGQGAYEQYF. The gene calls are TRBV13 and TRBJ2-7; TRBD1 agrees at 12 bases. Germline trimming cut 4 bases from V and 4 bases from J; bases unmatched to any gene: 2. CDR3 length: 14 amino acids. Per germline, CDR1 PRHDT and CDR2 FYEKMQ (reference sequence).

This clone has just a few counts. The rearrangement joins TRBV6-1 to TRBJ1-6, with D hard to call. In germline, CDR1 is MNHNS, CDR2 SASEGT. The CDR3 is 10 residues long. V was shortened by 7 bases and J by 9 bases, with 4 bases between the two germline ends. Here the CDR3 reads CASNSSPLHF. CDR3 nucleotide sequence: TGTGCCAGCAATAGTTCACCCCTCCACTTT.

This clone showed up just a few times. The chain uses TRBV9 and TRBJ2-7; no definite D call. V lost 0 bases to trimming and J lost 6 bases, with 10 bases between them. Germline-derived CDR1 and CDR2 are SGDLS and YYNGEE. The CDR3 has 13 amino acids. The CDR3 protein is CASSVEPQREQYF. The CDR3, as DNA: TGTGCCAGCAGCGTAGAACCCCAGCGCGAGCAGTACTTC.

The V and J genes are TRBV4-3 and TRBJ2-2; tentatively, D is TRBD2 (5 bases). Trimming cost V 6 bases and J 1 base, with 21 bases left between them. The CDR3 spans 18 residues. CDR1 LGHNA and CDR2 YSLEER come from the germline V gene. In nucleotides, the CDR3 is TGCGCCAGCAGTTTAACTAGGATGGGCCTCTTGAACACCGGGGAGCTGTTTTTT. It yields the protein CASSLTRMGLLNTGELFF.

The chain employs TRBV30 and TRBJ1-1; D is uncertain. The length of the CDR3 is 10 residues. CDR1 and CDR2 from the germline V gene are GTSNPN and SVGIG (reference sequence). V lost 3 bases and J 5 bases, leaving 4 bases between the germline ends. The CDR3, as DNA: TGTGCCTGGAGCGGGACTGAAGCTTTCTTT. It encodes CAWSGTEAFF.

This chain uses TRBV4-1 with TRBJ2-1, with D unclear. The CDR3 runs 12 residues. V shed 3 bases and J shed 4 bases, with 4 bases lying between them. Germline CDR1 MGHRA, CDR2 YSYEKL. This CDR3 reads CASSQDYNEQFF. The DNA of the CDR3 is TGCGCCAGCAGCCAGGATTACAATGAGCAGTTCTTC.

The chain carries TRBV13 and TRBJ2-2; D is undetermined. V gave up 4 bases and J gave up 3 bases, with 6 bases separating them. This CDR3 spans 13 amino acids. CDR1 is PRHDT and CDR2 is FYEKMQ in the germline V gene (reference sequence). The CDR3 bases are TGTGCCAGCAGCTCGACTTACACCGGGGAGCTGTTTTTT. As protein: CASSSTYTGELFF. The whole variable domain, filled in from reference TRBV13 and TRBJ2-2, reads AAGVIQSPRHLIKEKRETATLKCYPIPRHDTVYWYQQGPGQDPQFLISFYEKMQSDKGSIPDRFSAQQFSDYHSELNMSSLELGDSALYFCASSSTYTGELFFGEGSRLTVL.

This chain uses TRBV6-1 with TRBJ2-5; 12 bases match TRBD2. There are 16 residues in the CDR3. CDR1 is MNHNS and CDR2 is SASEGT in the germline V gene. Trimming removed 4 bases from V and 2 bases from J; junction bases left unmatched: 5. The chain's CDR3 is CASSGLAGDLQETQYF. DNA for the CDR3: TGTGCCAGCAGTGGACTAGCGGGGGACCTACAAGAGACCCAGTACTTC.

The chain uses TRBV28 and TRBJ2-3; a possible D gene is TRBD2 (5 bases). Trimming took off 7 bases at V and 0 bases at J, with 8 bases between the two ends. The CDR3 is made up of 13 amino acids. Germline V lookup: CDR1 MDHEN, CDR2 SYDVKM. The CDR3 DNA reads TGTGCCAGCATCGGGATAAGCACAGATACGCAGTATTTT. As protein: CASIGISTDTQYF.

The chain recombines TRBV6-1 with TRBJ2-1; 9 bases are shared with TRBD2. With V trimmed by 6 bases and J by 7 bases, 10 bases remained unmatched. This CDR3 is 15 amino acids long. The germline V gene encodes CDR1 MNHNS and CDR2 SASEGT. The CDR3 is CASRLSGTSRNEQFF. The CDR3 coding sequence is TGTGCCAGCAGACTCAGCGGGACTAGCAGGAATGAGCAGTTCTTC.

This clone was found a few times. This chain joins TRBV14 and TRBJ2-2; no definite D call. CDR1 SGHDN and CDR2 FVKESK come from the germline V gene. There are 14 residues in the CDR3. V was pared by 6 bases and J by 0 bases, with 8 bases between. CDR3 bases: TGTGCCAGCAGGCTAGAAGCGAACACCGGGGAGCTGTTTTTT. It translates to CASRLEANTGELFF. Full variable domain (rest looked up from reference TRBV14 and TRBJ2-2): EAGVTQFPSHSVIEKGQTVTLRCDPISGHDNLYWYRRVMGKEIKFLLHFVKESKQDESGMPNNRFLAERTGGTYSTLKVQPAELEDSGVYFCASRLEANTGELFFGEGSRLTVL.

The chain recombines TRBV19 with TRBJ2-7; no firm D call. The V end lost 3 bases, the J end lost 1 base, and 10 bases lay between the germline ends. The CDR3 length is 14 residues. Germline V gene data show CDR1 as LNHDA and CDR2 as SQIVND (reference sequence). The CDR3, as DNA: TGTGCCAGTAGTATTCTGGCTAGGTCCTACGAGCAGTACTTC. Residues: CASSILARSYEQYF.

The chain links TRBV28 to TRBJ1-4; 8 bases are shared with TRBD1. With V trimmed by 5 bases and J by 6 bases, 8 bases remained unmatched. CDR3 length: 15 residues. Germline V gene data show CDR1 as MDHEN and CDR2 as SYDVKM. In DNA, the CDR3 is TGTGCCAGCAGTACGGACAGGGATGATCATGAAAAACTGTTTTTT. This sequence encodes CASSTDRDDHEKLFF.

The chain is built from TRBV5-4 and TRBJ2-7; the D gene is possibly TRBD1 (5 bases). In germline, CDR1 is SGHNT, CDR2 YYREEE (reference sequence). The V and J ends lost 5 bases and 3 bases respectively, with 15 bases between them. This CDR3 region has 14 residues. The CDR3 bases are TGTGCCAGCAGTTTGCAGGGTTCAGACTACGAGCAGTACTTC. It specifies CASSLQGSDYEQYF. Based on the CDR3 plus reference TRBV5-4 and TRBJ2-7, the full variable domain is ETGVTQSPTHLIKTRGQQVTLRCSSQSGHNTVSWYQQALGQGPQFIFQYYREEENGRGNFPPRFSGLQFPNYSSELNVNALELDDSALYLCASSLQGSDYEQYFGPGTRLTVT.

The rearrangement joins TRBV5-6 to TRBJ2-5, with 8 bases lining up with TRBD1. The V gene end was trimmed by 0 bases and the J gene end by 2 bases; junction bases not matched to a gene: 0. CDR3 length equals 14 residues. Germline CDR1 is SGHDT and CDR2 is YYEEEE. CDR3: CASSLDRGQETQYF. In DNA form, the CDR3 reads TGTGCCAGCAGCTTGGACAGGGGGCAAGAGACCCAGTACTTC.

J is TRBJ2-3 and V is TRBV11-2; D is undetermined. Deletions cut 1 base from V and 5 bases from J, with 1 base between. The CDR3 runs 11 residues. The V gene's germline CDR1 is SGHAT and CDR2 FQNNGV. For the CDR3, the DNA is TGTGCCAGCAGCTTAGGAGATACGCAGTATTTT. It codes for CASSLGDTQYF.

This clone was recorded only once. The V and J genes are TRBV5-1 and TRBJ2-3; 14 nucleotides agree with TRBD2. V lost 4 bases, J lost 4 bases, and 8 bases stayed unmatched. Germline V gene sequence: CDR1 SGHRS, CDR2 YFSETQ. The CDR3 is made up of 17 amino acids. CDR3 loop: CASSARLAGGAPDTQYF. CDR3 nucleotide sequence: TGCGCCAGCAGCGCACGACTAGCGGGAGGGGCCCCAGATACGCAGTATTTT. The whole variable domain, filled in from reference TRBV5-1 and TRBJ2-3, reads KAGVTQTPRYLIKTRGQQVTLSCSPISGHRSVSWYQQTPGQGLQFLFEYFSETQRNKGNFPGRFSGRQFSNSRSEMNVSTLELGDSALYLCASSARLAGGAPDTQYFGPGTRLTVL.

This sequence joins TRBV7-6 and TRBJ2-2, with 7 bases fitting TRBD2. V lost 7 bases and J lost 6; bases outside the gene matches: 5. Germline V gene sequence: CDR1 SGHVS, CDR2 FNYEAQ. The CDR3 has 13 amino acids. The CDR3, as DNA: TGTGCCAGCACCGGACTAGGGGCCGGGGAGCTGTTTTTT. Amino acid sequence: CASTGLGAGELFF.

This sequence joins TRBV30 and TRBJ2-1; 10 positions agree with TRBD1. Germline CDR1 and CDR2: GTSNPN and SVGIG (reference sequence). V lost 3 bases to trimming and J lost 16 bases; unmatched junction nucleotides: 6. There are 11 residues in the CDR3. The CDR3 bases are TGTGCCTGGAGCAGCGGGACAGGGGATTTCTTC. Its translation: CAWSSGTGDFF.